This T cell receptor (beta chain) came from a study of T-cell reconstitution after alpha-beta-depleted transplantation in children. After removal of 3 bases from V and 5 bases from J, the junction contained 9 bases not matched to a gene. The CDR3 totals 17 residues. This clonotype has only a few counts. It was with unique molecular identifiers that the TCRbeta library was prepared. TCRdb analysed the PCR reads with MiXCR anew, one entry per CDR3 protein. Of about 640,000 distinct CDR3 sequences in the sample, roughly 15% were seen once. The rearrangement joins TRBV12-3 or TRBV12-4 to TRBJ2-3, with 12 bases that match TRBD2. The sample in question was PBMCs from the stem cell graft donor, obtained from the stem cell graft. This receptor was taken from a human donor who donated a stem cell graft to a child with acute myeloid leukemia. CDR3 nucleotides: TGTGCCAGCAGTTTCACGCCTAGCGGGGGGGCGTTAGATACGCAGTATTTT. This sequence encodes CASSFTPSGGALDTQYF.